The present TCR beta chain was sequenced within a study of blood T cell repertoires in COVID-19. Trimming cost V 3 bases and J 7 bases; bases outside gene matches: 7. The CDR3 extends over 14 amino acids. CDR1 is MNHEY, CDR2 SMNVEV, per germline (reference sequence). Using immunoSEQ multiplex PCR, the repertoire was profiled, and TCRdb retains in-frame clones only, with some absent. The repertoire holds approximately 270,000 clones, with about nine tenths as singletons. The material sequenced was peripheral blood. This rearrangement joins TRBV27 to TRBJ1-2; 8 bases align to TRBD1. The TCR comes from a man aged 45-60 years with acute or convalescent COVID-19. The CDR3 DNA is TGTGCCAGCAGTTTGTGGGACAGGACGGGTGGCTACACCTTC. It specifies CASSLWDRTGGYTF.